The 18 T cell receptor beta chains given below trace back to one sample, sequenced in a study of naive and memory T cell subsets. Study conclusions and caveats: Possibly reflecting memory cells re-expressing CD45RA, a few larger clonotypes occurred in naive repertoires, especially CD8.

Their target antigens are unknown. Both TRBC1 and TRBC2 were covered by a beta constant-region primer of two equimolar oligonucleotides. Nested alpha and beta constant-region primers with the SP2 primer drove four PCR rounds on ligated cDNA. MiXCR, applied by TCRdb to the UMI-ligation and nested PCR reads, yields one record per CDR3 protein. The table shows more than 95,000 distinct CDR3 sequences, with more than 12% occurring only once. What was sequenced was naive CD8+ T cells from blood. The receptor set was obtained from a human donor in good health.

The genes are TRBV30 and TRBJ1-2; D uncertain. Germline CDR1 reads GTSNPN; CDR2 reads SVGIG (reference sequence). The length of the CDR3 is 12 residues. Deletions cut 2 bases from V and 4 bases from J, with 8 bases between. The CDR3 loop reads CAWSLLGYGYTF. CDR3 sequence (DNA): TGTGCCTGGAGTCTGTTGGGCTATGGCTACACCTTC.

This clonotype has just a few counts. The chain couples TRBV6-6 to TRBJ1-5; TRBD1 is a possible D gene (5 bases). Trimming pared 4 bases from V and 2 bases from J, leaving 15 bases between. Germline loops: CDR1 MNHNY, CDR2 SVGAGI (reference sequence). CDR3 length equals 16 residues. CDR3 loop: CASSFRASDGNQPQHF. In DNA, the CDR3 is TGTGCCAGCAGTTTCAGGGCTTCGGACGGCAATCAGCCCCAGCATTTT.

This chain joins TRBV5-6 and TRBJ2-5; perhaps D is TRBD1 or TRBD2 (5 bases each). Germline values: CDR1 SGHDT, CDR2 YYEEEE. The CDR3 is 15 residues long. Between the trimmed V and J ends, which lost 4 bases and 5 bases, there was a span of 18 bases. The DNA for the CDR3 is TGTGCCAGCAGCCCAACCGGGGCCGGCGGCGAGACCCAGTACTTC. Protein: CASSPTGAGGETQYF. The full variable domain, in which reference TRBV5-6 and TRBJ2-5 provide the parts outside the CDR3, is DAGVTQSPTHLIKTRGQQVTLRCSPKSGHDTVSWYQQALGQGPQFIFQYYEEEERQRGNFPDRFSGHQFPNYSSELNVNALLLGDSALYLCASSPTGAGGETQYFGPGTRLLVL.

The gene calls are TRBV12-3 or TRBV12-4 and TRBJ1-2; D not certain. V gave up 2 bases and J gave up 2 bases, with 6 bases separating them. The CDR3 length is 13 residues. The CDR3: CASSLTANYGYTF. In nucleotides, the CDR3 is TGTGCCAGCAGTTTAACAGCAAACTATGGCTACACCTTC.

This chain joins TRBV30 and TRBJ1-1; TRBD1 is a possible D gene (5 bases). Trimming cost V 2 bases and J 7 bases, with 20 bases left between them. Germline CDR1 and CDR2: GTSNPN and SVGIG (reference sequence). The CDR3 contains 15 residues. DNA of the CDR3: TGTGCCTGGAGTATTGGAGCGGCCAGGGCGGATGAAGCTTTCTTT. Amino acid sequence: CAWSIGAARADEAFF.

The chain combines TRBV10-3 with TRBJ2-1; D assignment may be TRBD1 or TRBD2 (5 bases each). The CDR3 has 15 amino acids. The V gene lost 4 bases and the J gene lost 5 bases, with 15 bases spanning the gap. CDR1 is ENHRY and CDR2 is SYGVKD in the germline V gene. In DNA, the CDR3 is TGTGCCATCAGTGGCGACCGGGACCCTGACAATGAGCAGTTCTTC. This gives the protein CAISGDRDPDNEQFF.

This clonotype appeared many times. The chain has TRBV20-1 and TRBJ2-7; no clear D gene. Germline V gene data show CDR1 as DFQATT and CDR2 as SNEGSKA (reference sequence). This CDR3 spans 13 amino acids. Trimming shortened V by 2 bases and J by 7 bases, and 15 bases separated the two germline ends. Here the CDR3 DNA reads TGCAGTGCTAGAAGTCGGTCCAGCATAGAGCAGTACTTC. Protein: CSARSRSSIEQYF.

This rearrangement joins TRBV7-9 to TRBJ1-2; weak D call: TRBD1 (5 bases). This CDR3 is 14 amino acids long. Germline lookup yields CDR1 SEHNR and CDR2 FQNEAQ (reference sequence). Trimming cost V 1 base and J 4 bases, with 10 bases left between them. The CDR3 region has the DNA TGTGCCAGCAGCTTAGAAGGGGATGCCTATGGCTACACCTTC. As protein: CASSLEGDAYGYTF.

The rearrangement links TRBV9 to TRBJ1-2; D uncertain. Trimming removed 3 bases from V and 4 bases from J, with 19 bases in between. Germline V gene lookup returns CDR1 SGDLS and CDR2 YYNGEE. This CDR3 contains 16 residues. DNA for the CDR3: TGTGCCAGCAGCGAAAGAAAAGAGGGCCTAAGCTATGGCTACACCTTC. It yields the protein CASSERKEGLSYGYTF.

CDR3 nucleotides: TGCGCCAGCAGCCAAGATTGGGGTTCGGAGGGGTGGGGGCAGCCCCAGCATTTT. This codes for CASSQDWGSEGWGQPQHF. The rearrangement joins TRBV4-3 to TRBJ1-5; the D gene is possibly TRBD1 (5 bases). The CDR3 extends over 18 amino acids. Per the germline V gene, CDR1 is LGHNA and CDR2 is YSLEER. Trimming pared 0 bases from V and 7 bases from J, leaving 22 bases between.

This clonotype was counted at least ten times. The J gene is TRBJ2-3, the V gene TRBV12-3 or TRBV12-4; tentative D call: TRBD2 (6 bases). V lost 2 bases and J 1 base, leaving 7 bases between the germline ends. This CDR3 spans 14 amino acids. CDR3 nucleotides: TGTGCCAGCAGTTTACCTAGCGGCACAGATACGCAGTATTTT. Its protein product is CASSLPSGTDTQYF.

The J gene is TRBJ1-2, the V gene TRBV29-1; 7 positions match TRBD1. The germline CDR1 and CDR2 sequences are SQVTM and ANQGSEA. This CDR3 is 14 amino acids long. J lost 8 bases, V lost 5 bases, and 14 bases had no gene match. The DNA for the CDR3 is TGCAGCGTTACCCCGGCGGGACAGAACGGAGGCTACACCTTC. Its protein product is CSVTPAGQNGGYTF.

This clonotype was seen at least ten times. The V and J genes are TRBV29-1 and TRBJ1-4; D remains unclear. Germline V lookup: CDR1 SQVTM, CDR2 ANQGSEA. This CDR3 region has 15 residues. Trimming removed 0 bases at V and 5 bases at J, with 13 bases between. In DNA form, the CDR3 reads TGCAGCGTTGAAGAATCGGCGGCCACAAATGAAAAACTGTTTTTT. It specifies CSVEESAATNEKLFF.

This chain links TRBV3-1 with TRBJ2-5, with 7 positions matching TRBD2. Germline lookup yields CDR1 LGHDT and CDR2 YNNKEL (reference sequence). The CDR3 consists of 13 residues. Losses at the gene ends were 0 bases for V and 5 bases for J; bases not matched to a gene: 0. The CDR3 here is CASSQDSGETQYF. The CDR3 DNA follows: TGTGCCAGCAGCCAAGATAGCGGGGAGACCCAGTACTTC.

CDR3 coding DNA: TGTGCCAGCAGCCCGACAGGAGGCTCTGGGGCCAACGTCCTGACTTTC. It is translated as CASSPTGGSGANVLTF. This sequence joins TRBV7-6 and TRBJ2-6, with D possibly TRBD1 on 6 matching bases. Trimming stripped 5 bases from V and 0 bases from J, with 11 bases between. This CDR3 contains 16 residues. Per the germline V gene, CDR1 is SGHVS and CDR2 is FNYEAQ. The full variable domain, rest sourced from reference TRBV7-6 and TRBJ2-6, is GAGVSQSPRYKVTKRGQDVALRCDPISGHVSLYWYRQALGQGPEFLTYFNYEAQQDKSGLPNDRFSAERPEGSISTLTIQRTEQRDSAMYRCASSPTGGSGANVLTFGAGSRLTVL.

This clonotype was seen at least ten times. The V and J genes are TRBV9 and TRBJ2-5; TRBD2 aligns across 7 bases. The germline V gene has CDR1 SGDLS and CDR2 YYNGEE. The V segment lost 4 bases and the J segment 1 base; nucleotides outside the gene matches: 7. CDR3 length: 15 amino acids. The CDR3 nucleotides read TGTGCCAGCAGCCCAAGAGTAGCGGGCCAAGAGACCCAGTACTTC. Its protein product is CASSPRVAGQETQYF.

Many counts were recorded for this clonotype. The chain combines TRBV12-5 with TRBJ2-5; 10 bases fit TRBD2. The CDR3 is made up of 15 amino acids. Germline V CDR1 and CDR2: LGHNT, FRNRAP. J was trimmed by 3 bases and V by 4 bases; bases with no gene match: 5. CDR3 protein: CASGSGLAIEETQYF. The CDR3 nucleotides are TGTGCTAGTGGTTCGGGACTAGCGATCGAAGAGACCCAGTACTTC.

In nucleotides, the CDR3 is TGCAGCGTTGAAGGTGCTTGGGGACAGGGGAGTCTCGAGCAGTACTTC. Translated, it gives CSVEGAWGQGSLEQYF. The genes are TRBV29-1 and TRBJ2-7, with 10 bases matching TRBD1. This CDR3 has 16 residues. With V trimmed by 1 base and J by 6 bases, 12 bases remained unmatched. Germline values: CDR1 SQVTM, CDR2 ANQGSEA.